Following are 23 T cell receptor beta chains from one sample sequenced in a study of T-cell memory formation after mild COVID-19. Using its own MiXCR run on the 5' RACE reads, TCRdb lists one record per CDR3 protein. The table has roughly 150,000 distinct CDR3 sequences, around 15% seen once. The sequenced sample consisted of PBMCs or a T cell subset sorted from them (not recorded which). These receptors all stem from an adult woman who had mild COVID-19 (a few samples of this study predate the infection). Cell type and time point are not known.

This clonotype was recorded a few times. V usage is TRBV7-6 and J usage is TRBJ2-3, with D maybe TRBD1 (6 bases). From germline, CDR1 is SGHVS and CDR2 FNYEAQ. The CDR3 has 15 residues. V lost 3 bases, J lost 0 bases, and 10 bases lay in between. The CDR3 protein is CASSFNRDSTDTQYF. CDR3 nucleotide sequence: TGTGCCAGCAGCTTTAACAGGGATAGCACAGATACGCAGTATTTT.

In its sample, this clonotype was seen a few times. The V call is TRBV7-6, the J call TRBJ2-7; D perhaps matches TRBD2 (6 bases). V gave up 1 base and J gave up 4 bases, with 20 bases separating them. The CDR3 is 17 amino acids. Germline-derived CDR1 and CDR2 are SGHVS and FNYEAQ. The CDR3 DNA reads as TGTGCCAGCAGCTTAGGTCAGCCCGGGTTCGGAGGGTACGAGCAGTACTTC. Translated, it gives CASSLGQPGFGGYEQYF.

V usage is TRBV27 and J usage is TRBJ1-6; a weak D match, TRBD1 (5 bases). Trimming took off 8 bases at V and 0 bases at J, with 17 bases between the two ends. The CDR3 contains 17 residues. Looked up from germline, CDR1 is MNHEY and CDR2 is SMNVEV (reference sequence). The CDR3 nucleotides are TGTGCCAGCTCACTCTCGGGGCCTAGCTCCTATAATTCACCCCTCCACTTT. The encoded protein is CASSLSGPSSYNSPLHF.

The chain couples TRBV7-2 to TRBJ2-2; no reliable D call. Germline V gene lookup returns CDR1 SGHTA and CDR2 FQGNSA. This CDR3 has 15 residues. Trimming took 0 bases from V and 5 from J, leaving 10 bases between them. The CDR3 region has the DNA TGTGCCAGCAGCTTAGCAGGAACGAGGACCGGGGAGCTGTTTTTT. Protein sequence: CASSLAGTRTGELFF. Using reference TRBV7-2 and TRBJ2-2 for the parts outside the CDR3, the full variable domain is GAGVSQSPSNKVTEKGKDVELRCDPISGHTALYWYRQSLGQGLEFLIYFQGNSAPDKSGLPSDRFSAERTGGSVSTLTIQRTQQEDSAVYLCASSLAGTRTGELFFGEGSRLTVL.

The J gene is TRBJ1-1, the V gene TRBV6-6; 10 bases agree with TRBD1. Looked up from germline, CDR1 is MNHNY and CDR2 is SVGAGI (reference sequence). J was trimmed by 5 bases and V by 4 bases; bases with no gene match: 4. The CDR3 runs to 14 residues. The CDR3 DNA reads as TGTGCCAGCAGTTGGACAGGGGGTTATACTGAAGCTTTCTTT. Residues: CASSWTGGYTEAFF.

This clonotype came up a few times. The chain couples TRBV5-1 to TRBJ2-5; maybe TRBD2 (6 bases). The CDR3 is 14 amino acids. V dropped 4 bases and J dropped 2 bases, with 12 bases sitting between them. The V gene's germline CDR1 is SGHRS and CDR2 YFSETQ. CDR3 in amino acids: CASSPGLLQETQYF. DNA of the CDR3: TGCGCCAGCAGCCCGGGACTCCTACAAGAGACCCAGTACTTC.

The CDR3 reads CAWSVVQYTGELFF. The CDR3 coding sequence is TGTGCCTGGAGTGTTGTACAGTACACCGGGGAGCTGTTTTTT. The V gene is TRBV30, the J gene TRBJ2-2, with D uncertain. The CDR3 is 14 amino acids. V dropped 0 bases and J dropped 3 bases, with 8 bases sitting between them. Germline assignment: CDR1 GTSNPN and CDR2 SVGIG (reference sequence).

The genes are TRBV27 and TRBJ2-1, with D hard to call. The germline gives CDR1 MNHEY, CDR2 SMNVEV (reference sequence). The CDR3 covers 13 residues. The V end lost 0 bases, the J end lost 10 bases, and 10 bases lay between the germline ends. The CDR3 region is CASSLSGEAEQFF. CDR3 DNA sequence: TGTGCCAGCAGTTTATCTGGGGAAGCCGAGCAGTTCTTC.

The V and J genes are TRBV7-3 and TRBJ2-2; TRBD1 aligns across 8 bases. Unmatched junction bases numbered 6, after V lost 5 bases and J lost 1 base. Germline CDR1 and CDR2: SGHTA and FQGTGA. The CDR3 length is 16 residues. CDR3 residues: CASSTDRAMNTGELFF. CDR3 in DNA: TGTGCCAGCAGCACGGACAGGGCCATGAACACCGGGGAGCTGTTTTTT.

The rearrangement links TRBV6-5 to TRBJ2-1, with 7 bases fitting TRBD1. Germline assignment: CDR1 MNHEY and CDR2 SVGAGI. The CDR3 has 16 residues. The V gene end was trimmed by 5 bases and the J gene end by 5 bases; junction bases not matched to a gene: 12. The CDR3 sequence: CASSDAGGSRDNEQFF. The CDR3 DNA reads TGTGCCAGCAGTGACGCAGGGGGAAGTCGGGACAATGAGCAGTTCTTC.

This clonotype appeared a few times. The chain employs TRBV5-1 and TRBJ2-3; D gene unclear. V lost 4 bases to trimming and J lost 0 bases, with 6 bases between them. The CDR3 is made up of 13 amino acids. Germline-derived CDR1 and CDR2 are SGHRS and YFSETQ. CDR3 nucleotides: TGCGCCAGCAGCATCGACAGCACAGATACGCAGTATTTT. Amino acid sequence: CASSIDSTDTQYF.

The CDR3 reads CASSLAVSDTQYF. CDR3 bases: TGTGCCAGCAGCTTAGCAGTTTCTGATACGCAGTATTTT. The chain has TRBV7-2 and TRBJ2-3; D gene uncertain. The CDR3 is made up of 13 amino acids. Trimming took 0 bases from V and 6 from J, leaving 7 bases between them. Germline V gene data show CDR1 as SGHTA and CDR2 as FQGNSA. Supplemented by reference TRBV7-2 and TRBJ2-3, the full variable domain reads GAGVSQSPSNKVTEKGKDVELRCDPISGHTALYWYRQSLGQGLEFLIYFQGNSAPDKSGLPSDRFSAERTGGSVSTLTIQRTQQEDSAVYLCASSLAVSDTQYFGPGTRLTVL.

This sequence joins TRBV20-1 and TRBJ2-3, with D perhaps given as TRBD1 or TRBD2 (5 bases each). Per the germline V gene, CDR1 is DFQATT and CDR2 is SNEGSKA (reference sequence). Trimming removed 1 base at V and 5 bases at J, with 16 bases between. The CDR3 extends over 15 amino acids. The CDR3 sequence is CSARARDEGRDTQYF. The CDR3 DNA reads as TGCAGTGCTAGAGCCCGGGACGAAGGAAGAGATACGCAGTATTTT.

The chain uses TRBV7-8 and TRBJ2-7; D uncertain. Germline V gene sequence: CDR1 SGHVS, CDR2 FQNEAQ. V was clipped by 2 bases and J by 3 bases, with 5 bases between them. CDR3 length: 12 residues. DNA for the CDR3: TGTGCCAGCAGCTTAAATTTCTACGAGCAGTACTTC. Its translation is CASSLNFYEQYF.

This clonotype was detected only a few times. J is TRBJ1-2 and V is TRBV4-2, with D maybe TRBD1 (5 bases). This CDR3 comprises 15 residues. Trimming removed 0 bases from V and 2 bases from J, with 10 bases in between. Germline values: CDR1 LGHNA, CDR2 YNFKEQ. The CDR3 sequence is CASSQDMTENYGYTF. The CDR3 nucleotides are TGTGCCAGCAGCCAAGATATGACAGAGAACTATGGCTACACCTTC.

The V call is TRBV14, the J call TRBJ2-3; TRBD1 aligns across 7 bases. Trimming removed 3 bases from V and 6 bases from J; junction bases left unmatched: 3. In germline, CDR1 is SGHDN, CDR2 FVKESK. The CDR3 is 13 residues long. This CDR3 is CASSQQQGDTQYF. For the CDR3, the DNA is TGTGCCAGCAGCCAGCAACAGGGGGATACGCAGTATTTT. Full variable domain (outside the CDR3, taken from reference TRBV14 and TRBJ2-3): EAGVTQFPSHSVIEKGQTVTLRCDPISGHDNLYWYRRVMGKEIKFLLHFVKESKQDESGMPNNRFLAERTGGTYSTLKVQPAELEDSGVYFCASSQQQGDTQYFGPGTRLTVL.

This chain links TRBV7-2 with TRBJ2-3; 9 nucleotides align to TRBD2. V gave up 1 base and J gave up 3 bases; unmatched junction bases: 11. The CDR3 contains 18 residues. Germline values: CDR1 SGHTA, CDR2 FQGNSA. CDR3 nucleotides: TGTGCCAGCAGCTTAGTCCCCCTAGCGGGATCTAGTACAGATACGCAGTATTTT. Residues: CASSLVPLAGSSTDTQYF.

Written as DNA, the CDR3 is TGTGCCAGCAGCTTAACTAGCGCGTTCACAGATACGCAGTATTTT. It translates to CASSLTSAFTDTQYF. The V call is TRBV7-9, the J call TRBJ2-3, with 7 bases aligning to TRBD2. V dropped 2 bases and J dropped 2; count of bases not matched to a gene: 4. The CDR3 runs 15 residues. The germline gives CDR1 SEHNR, CDR2 FQNEAQ (reference sequence).

The chain recombines TRBV7-8 with TRBJ2-5; D is perhaps TRBD1 or TRBD2 (5 bases each). Between the trimmed V and J ends, which lost 5 bases and 9 bases, there was a span of 16 bases. The germline V gene has CDR1 SGHVS and CDR2 FQNEAQ. The CDR3 extends over 13 amino acids. The chain's CDR3 is CASSPTRDGAQYF. Written as DNA, the CDR3 is TGTGCCAGCAGCCCGACTCGGGACGGGGCCCAGTACTTC.

This clonotype was detected a few times. The chain joins TRBV7-8 to TRBJ2-7; 10 nucleotides match TRBD2. The CDR3 has 15 residues. Germline trimming cut 1 base from V and 4 bases from J; bases unmatched to any gene: 4. In germline, CDR1 is SGHVS, CDR2 FQNEAQ. DNA of the CDR3: TGTGCCAGCAGCTTAGGGGCTAGCGGGAGTTACGAGCAGTACTTC. It translates to CASSLGASGSYEQYF.

The gene calls are TRBV20-1 and TRBJ1-2, with D perhaps TRBD1 (5 bases). The CDR3 totals 12 residues. V dropped 6 bases and J dropped 3 bases, with 11 bases sitting between them. Germline V gives CDR1 DFQATT, CDR2 SNEGSKA (reference sequence). This CDR3 reads CSALQDDYGYTF. Here the CDR3 DNA reads TGCAGTGCGTTACAGGATGACTATGGCTACACCTTC.

The chain has TRBV11-1 and TRBJ2-3; 7 bases align to TRBD2. In germline, CDR1 is SGHAT, CDR2 FQDESV (reference sequence). The CDR3 loop spans 15 amino acids. V dropped 2 bases and J dropped 2; count of bases not matched to a gene: 4. The CDR3 loop reads CASSLPGGSTDTQYF. The DNA for the CDR3 is TGTGCCAGCAGCTTACCGGGAGGCTCCACAGATACGCAGTATTTT.

This clonotype has only a few counts. The DNA of the CDR3 is TGTGCCAGCAGACCGGGACGGATAAACACCGGGGAGCTGTTTTTT. Encoded protein: CASRPGRINTGELFF. The chain uses TRBV27 and TRBJ2-2; either TRBD1 or TRBD2 may fit D (5 bases each). V was cut by 6 bases and J by 2 bases, with 13 bases left in between. The germline V gene encodes CDR1 MNHEY and CDR2 SMNVEV (reference sequence). The CDR3 extends over 15 amino acids.